This passage covers 13 T cell receptor beta chains from one sample sequenced in a study of glioma-infiltrating T cells. Using RNA template, CDR3s of TCR alpha and beta were amplified with iRepertoire arm-PCR. TCRdb re-called the multiplex PCR reads with MiXCR, one entry per CDR3 protein. The repertoire holds about 190,000 distinct CDR3 sequences, about 31% seen once, with around 20% in the top ten. The specimen sequenced was glioma tissue, nonneoplastic brain tissue, or PBMCs (not recorded which). Receptors originate from a human donor with low-grade glioma or glioblastoma, undergoing nonglioma brain surgery, or in good health (not recorded which).

For the CDR3, the DNA is TGCAGCGTCGCTGGACTAGGTAAAGAGACCCAGTACTTC. Its protein product is CSVAGLGKETQYF. The chain combines TRBV29-1 with TRBJ2-5, with 7 bases lining up with TRBD2. V lost 6 bases and J lost 3; bases outside the gene matches: 7. Germline assignment: CDR1 SQVTM and CDR2 ANQGSEA. This CDR3 has 13 amino acids.

This clonotype came up a few times. This chain uses TRBV5-1 with TRBJ1-5; D not resolved. V was cut by 0 bases and J by 3 bases, with 7 bases left in between. Looked up from germline, CDR1 is SGHRS and CDR2 is YFSETQ. This CDR3 contains 14 residues. The CDR3 spells CASSLGGLNQPQHF. CDR3 in DNA: TGCGCCAGCAGCTTGGGAGGACTCAATCAGCCCCAGCATTTT.

V gene TRBV14 combines with J gene TRBJ2-4; D ambiguous. The germline V gene encodes CDR1 SGHDN and CDR2 FVKESK. V gave up 0 bases and J gave up 0 bases, with 9 bases separating them. The length of the CDR3 is 16 residues. The CDR3 region is CASSQDSRLAKNIQYF. The CDR3 nucleotides read TGTGCCAGCAGCCAAGATTCTAGGTTAGCCAAAAACATTCAGTACTTC.

The chain joins TRBV2 to TRBJ1-5; TRBD1 aligns across 9 bases. Germline trimming cut 5 bases from V and 7 bases from J; bases unmatched to any gene: 6. The germline gives CDR1 SNHLY, CDR2 FYNNEI. The CDR3 sequence is 14 residues long. The CDR3 coding sequence is TGTGCCAGCAGTATTGACAGGGGGACGCAGCCCCAGCATTTT. Residues: CASSIDRGTQPQHF.

In regard to this clonotype: Just one base apart from a much larger clone, this may be a read error. The V gene is TRBV28, the J gene TRBJ1-1, with a possible D match to TRBD1 (5 bases). Germline V lookup: CDR1 MDHEN, CDR2 SYDVKM. Trimming stripped 5 bases from V and 4 bases from J, with 14 bases between. This CDR3 is built from 14 residues. CDR3 nucleotides: TGTGCCAGCAGTGTCGTCAGGGTGGGCACTGAAGCTTTCTTT. Translation gives CASSVVRVGTEAFF.

Of note for this clonotype: This clone may be a read error of a much larger clone one base away. The chain joins TRBV29-1 to TRBJ2-1; TRBD2 aligns across 10 bases. Germline CDR1 is SQVTM and CDR2 is ANQGSEA. The length of the CDR3 is 13 residues. Written as DNA, the CDR3 is TGCAGAGGCTTAGCGGGAGGATCCAGTGAGCAGTTCTTC. This codes for CRGLAGGSSEQFF.

Details on this clonotype: One end of the junction fails to match germline, which may point to a read error. The chain is built from TRBV28 and TRBJ2-1; D remains ambiguous. CDR3 length: 14 residues. Germline-derived CDR1 and CDR2 are MDHEN and SYDVKM. The CDR3 region has the DNA TGTGCCACACGAAGTCAACAGTTTTACAATAAGCAGTTCTTC. Translating gives CATRSQQFYNKQFF.

On this clonotype itself: This clone may be a read error of a much larger clone one base away. V usage is TRBV28 and J usage is TRBJ1-3, with 9 bases identical to TRBD1. The CDR3 extends over 17 amino acids. From germline, CDR1 is MDHEN and CDR2 SYDVKM. The chain's CDR3 is CASSSSGTGRSGNSIYF. The CDR3 bases are TGTGCCAGCAGTTCCTCCGGGACAGGGCGTTCTGGAAACAGCATATATTTT.

This clonotype was recorded a few times. The rearrangement links TRBV4-1 to TRBJ2-1; 7 bases line up with TRBD2. Per the germline V gene, CDR1 is MGHRA and CDR2 is YSYEKL. V lost 1 base, J lost 9 bases, and 15 bases stayed unmatched. There are 17 residues in the CDR3. The CDR3 loop reads CASSQGLRAGEIGEQFF. The CDR3 region has the DNA TGCGCCAGCAGCCAAGGACTAAGGGCGGGAGAAATTGGTGAGCAGTTCTTC.

The chain joins TRBV7-3 to TRBJ2-1; TRBD1 matches at 8 bases. The CDR3 runs 15 residues. The junction had 9 bases not matched to a gene; V was cut back by 5 bases and J by 6 bases. CDR1 SGHTA and CDR2 FQGTGA come from the germline V gene. In DNA, the CDR3 is TGTGCCAGCAGCCTGGACAGGGCGCCTACCAATGAGCAGTTCTTC. Translating it yields CASSLDRAPTNEQFF.

Remarks on this clonotype: Relative to the germline gene, one junction end is altered; a read error may explain this. The CDR3, as DNA: TGTGCCAGCAGTTATCAGGATTATAATTCAACCCTCAACTTT. It is translated as CASSYQDYNSTLNF. V gene TRBV6-2 or TRBV6-3 combines with J gene TRBJ1-6; D unresolved. Germline-derived CDR1 and CDR2 are MNHEY and SVGEGT. This CDR3 contains 14 residues.

This clonotype was detected ten times or more. The V gene is TRBV20-1, the J gene TRBJ1-5; maybe TRBD1 (5 bases). V was shortened by 3 bases and J by 7 bases, with 25 bases between the two germline ends. The CDR3 totals 17 residues. The germline V gene has CDR1 DFQATT and CDR2 SNEGSKA (reference sequence). CDR3 bases: TGCAGTGCTAGTTTCGGGGGAGGCACCGGAGGAGGGCAGCCCCAGCATTTT. It encodes CSASFGGGTGGGQPQHF.

This clonotype was detected ten times or more. The rearrangement links TRBV7-2 to TRBJ2-4, with TRBD2 identical over 7 bases. The CDR3 extends over 17 amino acids. V lost 2 bases, J lost 0 bases, and 7 bases stayed unmatched. CDR1 is SGHTA, CDR2 FQGNSA, per germline. CDR3 amino acids: CASSLSGGLIAKNIQYF. Here the CDR3 DNA reads TGTGCCAGCAGCTTATCGGGAGGCCTAATAGCCAAAAACATTCAGTACTTC.